One and the same sample provided the 9 T cell receptor beta chains below, sequenced in a study of shared clonotypes between healthy human individuals. Sequencing was performed with immunoSEQ multiplex PCR; in TCRdb, only in-frame clones are kept and a portion is missing. Here the sample spans roughly 2,500,000 clones, approximately 93% being singletons. The source material was naive CD4+ T cells from PBMCs. Subset here: CD45RA+ positively selected. These receptors all stem from a young man in good health. Some clones in this sample may be carry-over from other donors' samples.

This clone occurred once. The chain carries TRBV23-1 and TRBJ2-3, with 8 bases matching TRBD1. Being an ORF, TRBV23-1 has a function that is uncertain. The CDR3 extends over 15 amino acids. With V trimmed by 4 bases and J by 4 bases, 7 bases remained unmatched. The CDR3 here is CASSPVAGGADTQYF. CDR3 nucleotides: TGCGCCAGCAGTCCTGTCGCAGGGGGCGCAGATACGCAGTATTTT.

The V call is TRBV5-1, the J call TRBJ2-1; D ambiguous. The V end was cut by 4 bases, the J end by 9 bases, with 26 bases between. Germline V lookup: CDR1 SGHRS, CDR2 YFSETQ. The CDR3 runs to 17 residues. CDR3 nucleotides: TGCGCCAGCAGCAGCGACCGGGCCCATGAGAATTCCGGTGAGCAGTTCTTC. Amino acid sequence: CASSSDRAHENSGEQFF.

This chain uses TRBV6-6 with TRBJ1-2, with D unclear. Germline loops: CDR1 MNHNY, CDR2 SVGAGI (reference sequence). The CDR3 consists of 15 residues. The germline V and J ends were trimmed by 5 bases and 2 bases, with 15 bases remaining between them. The CDR3 DNA follows: TGTGCCAGCAGTCCCCTCTTCGACAAAAACTATGGCTACACCTTC. It specifies CASSPLFDKNYGYTF.

The V gene is TRBV5-1, the J gene TRBJ2-7; 7 bases are a match to TRBD2. V trimming: 0 bases; J trimming: 5 bases; junction bases outside the gene matches: 11. The CDR3 runs 16 residues. Germline V gene data show CDR1 as SGHRS and CDR2 as YFSETQ. This CDR3 is CASSLVGGSGGNEQYF. CDR3 nucleotide sequence: TGCGCCAGCAGCTTGGTGGGCGGGAGCGGAGGGAACGAGCAGTACTTC.

The chain employs TRBV6-5 and TRBJ1-2, with D perhaps matching TRBD1 (6 bases). Between the trimmed V and J ends, which lost 5 bases and 3 bases, there was a span of 10 bases. Germline V gene lookup returns CDR1 MNHEY and CDR2 SVGAGI. This CDR3 comprises 13 residues. The CDR3 protein is CASSDRTDYGYTF. CDR3 DNA sequence: TGTGCCAGCAGTGACCGGACAGACTATGGCTACACCTTC.

A remark on this clone: Other DNA sequences of this sample code for an identical CDR3. The rearrangement links TRBV5-1 to TRBJ2-3; 7 nucleotides match TRBD2. CDR1 SGHRS and CDR2 YFSETQ come from the germline V gene. The CDR3 runs 16 residues. Trimming cost V 2 bases and J 2 bases; bases outside gene matches: 8. The CDR3 bases are TGCGCCAGCAGCTTAGAACCTAGCGGTACCACAGATACGCAGTATTTT. Protein sequence: CASSLEPSGTTDTQYF.

The gene calls are TRBV5-1 and TRBJ1-3; 8 positions match TRBD1. Germline CDR1 SGHRS, CDR2 YFSETQ. After removal of 2 bases from V and 8 bases from J, the junction contained 6 bases not matched to a gene. This CDR3 has 14 amino acids. CDR3 loop: CASSLQGGKDTIYF. The CDR3 nucleotides are TGCGCCAGCAGCTTACAGGGGGGGAAAGACACCATATATTTT.

J is TRBJ2-7 and V is TRBV30; 9 bases are shared with TRBD1. Germline-derived CDR1 and CDR2 are GTSNPN and SVGIG (reference sequence). The V and J ends lost 2 bases and 2 bases, in that order; junction bases with no gene match: 7. CDR3 length: 15 amino acids. The CDR3 loop reads CAWSLPGQGTYEQYF. The CDR3 bases are TGTGCCTGGAGTTTGCCGGGACAGGGAACCTACGAGCAGTACTTC.

The rearrangement links TRBV29-1 to TRBJ2-7, with 7 bases aligning to TRBD1. V was clipped by 7 bases and J by 7 bases; unmatched bases: 16. The CDR3 has 14 residues. The germline V gene has CDR1 SQVTM and CDR2 ANQGSEA. CDR3 nucleotide sequence: TGCAGCGCGGGGTGGGACAGCCCCTCGAGGGAGCAGTACTTC. It is translated as CSAGWDSPSREQYF.